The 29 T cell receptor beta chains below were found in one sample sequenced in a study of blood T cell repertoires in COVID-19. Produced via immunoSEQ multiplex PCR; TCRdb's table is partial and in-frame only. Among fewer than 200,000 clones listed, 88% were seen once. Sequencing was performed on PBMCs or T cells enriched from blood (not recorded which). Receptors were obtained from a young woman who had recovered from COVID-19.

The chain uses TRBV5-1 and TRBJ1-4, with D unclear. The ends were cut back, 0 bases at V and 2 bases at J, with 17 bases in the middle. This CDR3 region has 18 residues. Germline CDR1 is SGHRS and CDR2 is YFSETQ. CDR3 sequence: CASSLGGSAAGTNEKLFF. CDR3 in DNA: TGCGCCAGCAGCTTGGGGGGTAGTGCTGCGGGGACTAATGAAAAACTGTTTTTT.

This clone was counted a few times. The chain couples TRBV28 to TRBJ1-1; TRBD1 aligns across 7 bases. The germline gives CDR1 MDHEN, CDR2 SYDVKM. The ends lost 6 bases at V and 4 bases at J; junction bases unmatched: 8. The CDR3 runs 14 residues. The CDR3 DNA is TGTGCCAGCAGGATACAGGGGTCGACCACTGAAGCTTTCTTT. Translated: CASRIQGSTTEAFF.

CDR3 DNA sequence: TGTGCCAGCAGTTACGCGGGACAGCTGAATGAAAAACTGTTTTTT. Its translation is CASSYAGQLNEKLFF. V and J are TRBV6-5 and TRBJ1-4, with 7 positions matching TRBD1. J lost 5 bases, V lost 2 bases, and 5 bases had no gene match. The CDR3 has 15 residues. Looked up from germline, CDR1 is MNHEY and CDR2 is SVGAGI.

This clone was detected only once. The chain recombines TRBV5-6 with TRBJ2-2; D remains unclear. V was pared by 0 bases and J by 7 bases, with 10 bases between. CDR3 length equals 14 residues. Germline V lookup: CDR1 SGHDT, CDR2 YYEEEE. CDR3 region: CASSLAWRGGELFF. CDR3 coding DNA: TGTGCCAGCAGCTTGGCCTGGCGAGGCGGGGAGCTGTTTTTT. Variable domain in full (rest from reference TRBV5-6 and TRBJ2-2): DAGVTQSPTHLIKTRGQQVTLRCSPKSGHDTVSWYQQALGQGPQFIFQYYEEEERQRGNFPDRFSGHQFPNYSSELNVNALLLGDSALYLCASSLAWRGGELFFGEGSRLTVL.

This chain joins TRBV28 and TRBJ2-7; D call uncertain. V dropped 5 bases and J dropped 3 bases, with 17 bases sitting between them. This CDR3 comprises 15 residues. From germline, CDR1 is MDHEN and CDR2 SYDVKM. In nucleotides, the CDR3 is TGTGCCAGCAGTCCCCCCCAGGAAGTCTACTACGAGCAGTACTTC. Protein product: CASSPPQEVYYEQYF.

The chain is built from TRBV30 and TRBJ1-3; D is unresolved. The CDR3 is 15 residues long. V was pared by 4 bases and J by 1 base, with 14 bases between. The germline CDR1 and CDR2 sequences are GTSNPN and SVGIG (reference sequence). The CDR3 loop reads CAWMPPGLSGNTIYF. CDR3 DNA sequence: TGTGCCTGGATGCCTCCCGGACTATCTGGAAACACCATATATTTT.

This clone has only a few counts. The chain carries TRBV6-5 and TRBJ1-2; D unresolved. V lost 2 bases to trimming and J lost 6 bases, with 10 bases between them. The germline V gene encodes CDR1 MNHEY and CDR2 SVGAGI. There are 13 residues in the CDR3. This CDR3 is CASSYTARDGYTF. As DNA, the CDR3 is TGTGCCAGCAGTTACACGGCGCGGGATGGCTACACCTTC.

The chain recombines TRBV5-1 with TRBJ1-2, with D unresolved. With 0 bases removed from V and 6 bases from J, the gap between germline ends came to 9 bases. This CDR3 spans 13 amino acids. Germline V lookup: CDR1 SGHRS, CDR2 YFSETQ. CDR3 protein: CASSLDESDGYTF. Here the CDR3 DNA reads TGCGCCAGCAGCTTGGACGAAAGCGATGGCTACACCTTC.

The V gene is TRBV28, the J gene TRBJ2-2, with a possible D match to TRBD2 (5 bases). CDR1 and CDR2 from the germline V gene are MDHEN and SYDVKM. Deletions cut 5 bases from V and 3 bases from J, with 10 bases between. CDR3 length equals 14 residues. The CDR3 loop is CASSPDFYTGELFF. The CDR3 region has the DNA TGTGCCAGCAGTCCGGACTTTTACACCGGGGAGCTGTTTTTT.

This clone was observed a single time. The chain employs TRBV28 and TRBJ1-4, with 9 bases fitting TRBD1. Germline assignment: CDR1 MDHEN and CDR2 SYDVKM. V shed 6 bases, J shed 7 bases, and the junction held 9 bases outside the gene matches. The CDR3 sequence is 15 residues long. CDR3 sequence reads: CASRLPGQGGEKLFF. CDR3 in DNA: TGTGCCAGCAGGCTACCGGGACAGGGTGGTGAAAAACTGTTTTTT.

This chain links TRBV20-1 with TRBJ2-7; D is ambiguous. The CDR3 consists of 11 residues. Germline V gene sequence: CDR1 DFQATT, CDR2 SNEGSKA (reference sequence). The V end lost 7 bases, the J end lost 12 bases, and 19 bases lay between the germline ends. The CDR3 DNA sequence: TGCAGTGTTAGCACATACGGAAGGAGGTACTTC. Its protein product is CSVSTYGRRYF.

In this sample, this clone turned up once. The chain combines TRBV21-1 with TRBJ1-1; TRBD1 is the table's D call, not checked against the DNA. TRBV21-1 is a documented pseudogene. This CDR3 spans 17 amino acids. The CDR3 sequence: CASSKGGTGRRDTEAFF. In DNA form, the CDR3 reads TGTGCCAGCAGCAAAGGGGGAACAGGGCGTCGGGACACTGAAGCTTTCTTT.

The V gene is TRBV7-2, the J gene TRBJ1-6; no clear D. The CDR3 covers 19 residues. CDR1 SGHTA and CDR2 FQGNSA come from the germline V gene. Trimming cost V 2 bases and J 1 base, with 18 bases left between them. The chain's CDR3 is CASSLFSGLLGSYNSPLHF. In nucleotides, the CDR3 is TGTGCCAGCAGCTTATTTTCGGGTCTCTTAGGTTCCTATAATTCACCCCTCCACTTT. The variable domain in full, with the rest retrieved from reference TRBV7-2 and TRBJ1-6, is GAGVSQSPSNKVTEKGKDVELRCDPISGHTALYWYRQSLGQGLEFLIYFQGNSAPDKSGLPSDRFSAERTGGSVSTLTIQRTQQEDSAVYLCASSLFSGLLGSYNSPLHFGNGTRLTVT.

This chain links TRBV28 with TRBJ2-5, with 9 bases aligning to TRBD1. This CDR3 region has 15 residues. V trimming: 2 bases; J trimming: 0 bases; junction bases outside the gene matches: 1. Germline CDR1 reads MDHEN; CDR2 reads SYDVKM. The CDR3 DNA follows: TGTGCCAGCAGTTTAGACAGGGGGAACCAAGAGACCCAGTACTTC. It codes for CASSLDRGNQETQYF.

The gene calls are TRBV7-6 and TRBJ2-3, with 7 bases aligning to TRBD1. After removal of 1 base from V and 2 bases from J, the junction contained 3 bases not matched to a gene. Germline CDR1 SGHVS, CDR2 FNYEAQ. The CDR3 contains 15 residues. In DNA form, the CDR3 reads TGTGCCAGCAGCTTAGAGGGACAGATCACAGATACGCAGTATTTT. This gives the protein CASSLEGQITDTQYF.

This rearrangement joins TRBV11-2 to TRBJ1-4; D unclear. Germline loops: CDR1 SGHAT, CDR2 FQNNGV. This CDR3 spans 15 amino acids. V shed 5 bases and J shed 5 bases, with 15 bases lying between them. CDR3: CASSAEARQNEKLFF. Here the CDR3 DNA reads TGTGCCAGCAGCGCCGAGGCCCGGCAAAATGAAAAACTGTTTTTT.

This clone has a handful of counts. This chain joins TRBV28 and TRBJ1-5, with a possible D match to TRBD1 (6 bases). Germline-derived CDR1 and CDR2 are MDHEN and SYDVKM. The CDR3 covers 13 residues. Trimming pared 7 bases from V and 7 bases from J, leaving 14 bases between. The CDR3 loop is CASTGQGGQPQHF. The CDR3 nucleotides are TGTGCCAGCACCGGCCAAGGGGGACAGCCCCAGCATTTT.

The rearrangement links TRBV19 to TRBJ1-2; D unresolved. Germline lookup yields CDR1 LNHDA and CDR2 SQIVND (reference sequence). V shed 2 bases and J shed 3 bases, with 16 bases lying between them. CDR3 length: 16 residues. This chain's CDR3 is CASSIPLAGRYYGYTF. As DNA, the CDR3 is TGTGCCAGTAGTATACCCCTAGCTGGGCGTTACTATGGCTACACCTTC. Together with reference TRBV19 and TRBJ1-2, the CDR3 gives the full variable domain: DGGITQSPKYLFRKEGQNVTLSCEQNLNHDAMYWYRQDPGQGLRLIYYSQIVNDFQKGDIAEGYSVSREKKESFPLTVTSAQKNPTAFYLCASSIPLAGRYYGYTFGSGTRLTVV.

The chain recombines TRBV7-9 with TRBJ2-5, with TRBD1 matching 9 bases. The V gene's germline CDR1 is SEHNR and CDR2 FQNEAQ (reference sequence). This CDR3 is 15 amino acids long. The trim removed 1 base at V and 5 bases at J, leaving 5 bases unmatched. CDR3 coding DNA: TGTGCCAGCAGCTTAGTGGACAGGGGTGGGGAGACCCAGTACTTC. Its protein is CASSLVDRGGETQYF. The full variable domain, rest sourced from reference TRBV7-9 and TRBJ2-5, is DTGVSQNPRHKITKRGQNVTFRCDPISEHNRLYWYRQTLGQGPEFLTYFQNEAQLEKSRLLSDRFSAERPKGSFSTLEIQRTEQGDSAMYLCASSLVDRGGETQYFGPGTRLLVL.

In DNA form, the CDR3 reads TGTGCCAGCAGCTTGGGGGCTAGCGGGAGAGTGTACGAGCAGTACTTC. Its protein is CASSLGASGRVYEQYF. V gene TRBV5-5 combines with J gene TRBJ2-7; 10 positions match TRBD2. The V gene's germline CDR1 is SGHKS and CDR2 YYEKEE (reference sequence). The CDR3 is 16 amino acids. J lost 4 bases, V lost 0 bases, and 7 bases had no gene match.

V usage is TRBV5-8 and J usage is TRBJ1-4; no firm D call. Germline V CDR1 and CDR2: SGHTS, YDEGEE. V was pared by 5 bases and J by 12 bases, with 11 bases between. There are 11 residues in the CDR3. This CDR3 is CASRRRAELFF. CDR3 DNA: TGTGCCAGCAGACGAAGAGCGGAACTGTTTTTT.

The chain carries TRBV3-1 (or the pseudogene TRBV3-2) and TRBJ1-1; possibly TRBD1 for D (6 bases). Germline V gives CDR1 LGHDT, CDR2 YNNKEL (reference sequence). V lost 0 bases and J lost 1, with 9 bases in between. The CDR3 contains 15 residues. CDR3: CASSQDRTANTEAFF. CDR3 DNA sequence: TGTGCCAGCAGCCAAGACAGGACAGCGAACACTGAAGCTTTCTTT.

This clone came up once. For the CDR3, the DNA is TGTGCCAGCAGTTTAAAGGACAGGGTACCAATGAACACTGAAGCTTTCTTT. It translates to CASSLKDRVPMNTEAFF. The chain uses TRBV28 and TRBJ1-1; 8 nucleotides match TRBD1. The CDR3 has 17 residues. Germline values: CDR1 MDHEN, CDR2 SYDVKM. The V and J ends lost 2 bases and 0 bases, in that order; junction bases with no gene match: 8. Complete variable domain (other parts from reference TRBV28 and TRBJ1-1): DVKVTQSSRYLVKRTGEKVFLECVQDMDHENMFWYRQDPGLGLRLIYFSYDVKMKEKGDIPEGYSVSREKKERFSLILESASTNQTSMYLCASSLKDRVPMNTEAFFGQGTRLTVV.

The CDR3 nucleotides read TGTGCCAGCAGCCCCCACCGTGGGGGGAGCTCCTACAATGAGCAGTTCTTC. It yields the protein CASSPHRGGSSYNEQFF. V usage is TRBV7-8 and J usage is TRBJ2-1; tentative D call: TRBD2 (6 bases). V lost 5 bases to trimming and J lost 0 bases, with 17 bases between them. The germline V gene encodes CDR1 SGHVS and CDR2 FQNEAQ. This CDR3 is built from 17 residues.

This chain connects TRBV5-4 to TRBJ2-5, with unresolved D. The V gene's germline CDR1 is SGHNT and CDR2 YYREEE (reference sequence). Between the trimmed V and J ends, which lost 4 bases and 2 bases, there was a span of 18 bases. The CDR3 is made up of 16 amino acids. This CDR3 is CASSMGGSNTQETQYF. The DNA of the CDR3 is TGTGCCAGCAGCATGGGCGGTAGCAATACGCAAGAGACCCAGTACTTC.

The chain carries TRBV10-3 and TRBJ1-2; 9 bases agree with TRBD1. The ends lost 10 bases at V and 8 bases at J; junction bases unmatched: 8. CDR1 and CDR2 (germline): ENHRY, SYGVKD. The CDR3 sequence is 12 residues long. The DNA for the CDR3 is TGTGCCAGCAGACAGGGGGAAGGGGGCTACACCTTC. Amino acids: CASRQGEGGYTF.

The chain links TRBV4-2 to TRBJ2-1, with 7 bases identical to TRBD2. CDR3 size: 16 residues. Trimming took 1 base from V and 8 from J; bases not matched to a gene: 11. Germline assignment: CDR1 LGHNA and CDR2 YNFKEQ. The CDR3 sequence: CASSQVIAGAAHEQFF. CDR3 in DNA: TGTGCCAGCAGCCAAGTTATTGCGGGAGCAGCACATGAGCAGTTCTTC.

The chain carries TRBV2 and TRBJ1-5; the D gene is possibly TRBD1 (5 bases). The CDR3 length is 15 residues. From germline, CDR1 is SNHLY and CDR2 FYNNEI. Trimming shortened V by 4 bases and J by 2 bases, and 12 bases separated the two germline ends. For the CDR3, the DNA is TGTGCCAGCAGTGTGGACGCGGGGGGCAATCAGCCCCAGCATTTT. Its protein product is CASSVDAGGNQPQHF.

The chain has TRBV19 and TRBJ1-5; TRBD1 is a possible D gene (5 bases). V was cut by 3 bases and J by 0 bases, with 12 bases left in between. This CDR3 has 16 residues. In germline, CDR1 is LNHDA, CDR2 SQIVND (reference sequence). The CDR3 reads CASSIQGVYSNQPQHF. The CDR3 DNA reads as TGTGCCAGTAGTATCCAAGGGGTTTATAGCAATCAGCCCCAGCATTTT.